The 25 T cell receptor beta chains below all came from one sample that was sequenced in a study of T cells in Graves' hyperthyroidism and ophthalmopathy. What was amplified from RNA transcripts were TCR beta CDR3 regions. First-round RT-PCR of the TCR CDR3 relied on the HTBI primer set. TCRdb fed the multiplex PCR reads into MiXCR, producing one record per CDR3 protein. The sample consists of 660,000 or so distinct CDR3 sequences, around 21% of them appearing once. The sequenced material came from blood. All receptors come from a man aged 25 to 45 with Graves' ophthalmopathy.

This clonotype was picked up one time. One end of the junction is discordant with germline, which a read error may explain. The V gene is TRBV7-2, the J gene TRBJ2-1; either TRBD1 or TRBD2 may supply D (5 bases each). The CDR3 spans 12 residues. Germline CDR1 SGHTA, CDR2 FQGNSA. CDR3 residues: CASSLELGEQCF. CDR3 DNA sequence: TGTGCCAGCAGCTTAGAGTTGGGGGAGCAGTGCTTC.

Comments on this clonotype: This clone may be a read error of a much larger clone one base away. The chain recombines TRBV5-1 with TRBJ1-1; no firm D call. Germline values: CDR1 SGHRS, CDR2 YFSETQ. The CDR3 sequence is 13 residues long. The CDR3 region is CASSLLANTGAFF. CDR3 sequence (DNA): TGCGCCAGCAGCTTGTTGGCGAACACTGGAGCTTTCTTT.

The J gene is TRBJ2-5, the V gene TRBV10-3; D is uncertain. Germline CDR1 ENHRY, CDR2 SYGVKD. The V end was cut by 3 bases, the J end by 13 bases, with 18 bases between. The CDR3 has 13 amino acids. Written as DNA, the CDR3 is TGTGCCATCAGTGAATTAGCCGTGATTCCTCGGTACTTC. This sequence encodes CAISELAVIPRYF.

The rearrangement links TRBV11-2 to TRBJ2-2; 7 nucleotides agree with TRBD2. Germline assignment: CDR1 SGHAT and CDR2 FQNNGV. With V trimmed by 2 bases and J by 3 bases, 21 bases remained unmatched. The length of the CDR3 is 21 residues. DNA of the CDR3: TGTGCCAGCAGCTTATTCGCCCTGACCCATAAGCGGGACGGCTACACCGGGGAGCTGTTTTTT. Protein sequence: CASSLFALTHKRDGYTGELFF.

The chain links TRBV4-1 to TRBJ2-7; D possibly corresponds to TRBD1 (5 bases). The CDR3 totals 15 residues. The germline V gene encodes CDR1 MGHRA and CDR2 YSYEKL. The V gene lost 5 bases and the J gene lost 3 bases, with 17 bases spanning the gap. CDR3 nucleotide sequence: TGCGCCAGCAGCTTACAACAGGATCCGGGCTACGAGCAGTACTTC. Encoded protein: CASSLQQDPGYEQYF.

This clonotype was seen repeatedly, ten times or more. The chain is built from TRBV28 and TRBJ1-1; 8 positions agree with TRBD1. Germline V CDR1 and CDR2: MDHEN, SYDVKM. With 6 bases clipped from V and 8 bases from J, the junction kept 8 bases outside the gene matches. The CDR3 consists of 13 residues. The CDR3 spells CASRHPNRGEAFF. Written as DNA, the CDR3 is TGTGCCAGCAGACATCCAAACAGGGGGGAAGCTTTCTTT.

This clonotype turned up a few times. The CDR3 nucleotides are TGTGCCAGCAGCCAAGCATCGGGAGCGATAGAGACCCAGTACTTC. Translation gives CASSQASGAIETQYF. This chain joins TRBV3-1 and TRBJ2-5; TRBD2 is a possible D gene (6 bases). There are 15 residues in the CDR3. Germline-derived CDR1 and CDR2 are LGHDT and YNNKEL (reference sequence). V was pared by 1 base and J by 4 bases, with 13 bases between.

This clonotype was seen ten or more times. CDR3 coding DNA: TGTGCCAGCACACCGCGGGAGAGACAGGGAGATACGCAGTATTTT. It is translated as CASTPRERQGDTQYF. The chain is built from TRBV12-3 or TRBV12-4 and TRBJ2-3, with D possibly being TRBD1 or TRBD2 (7 bases each). The CDR3 extends over 15 amino acids. Trimming cost V 7 bases and J 5 bases, with 19 bases left between them.

This clonotype has a handful of counts. The V gene is TRBV20-1, the J gene TRBJ1-4, with TRBD1 matching 9 bases. V shed 6 bases, J shed 8 bases, and the junction held 7 bases outside the gene matches. Germline assignment: CDR1 DFQATT and CDR2 SNEGSKA (reference sequence). The CDR3 sequence is 13 residues long. CDR3 bases: TGCAGTGCCCACGGTGGGACAGGGGAAAAACTGTTTTTT. This codes for CSAHGGTGEKLFF.

This clonotype was detected only a few times. The chain links TRBV28 to TRBJ2-7; no clear D. The CDR3 length is 13 residues. Germline CDR1 MDHEN, CDR2 SYDVKM. The ends were cut back, 6 bases at V and 4 bases at J, with 13 bases in the middle. Written as DNA, the CDR3 is TGTGCCAGCAGGGGCGTCCCGGCTTACGAGCAGTACTTC. Translation: CASRGVPAYEQYF. Full variable domain (missing parts from reference TRBV28 and TRBJ2-7): DVKVTQSSRYLVKRTGEKVFLECVQDMDHENMFWYRQDPGLGLRLIYFSYDVKMKEKGDIPEGYSVSREKKERFSLILESASTNQTSMYLCASRGVPAYEQYFGPGTRLTVT.

This clonotype was counted ten times or more. The chain couples TRBV5-1 to TRBJ1-1; 8 bases line up with TRBD1. The germline V gene encodes CDR1 SGHRS and CDR2 YFSETQ. This CDR3 has 18 amino acids. The junction had 11 bases not matched to a gene; V was cut back by 0 bases and J by 1 base. The CDR3 DNA reads TGCGCCAGCAGCTTGGGTGTTGACAGGGGAAGAAGGAACACTGAAGCTTTCTTT. Protein: CASSLGVDRGRRNTEAFF.

This chain joins TRBV7-2 and TRBJ1-1; D gene uncertain. The CDR3 runs to 14 residues. V shed 1 base and J shed 4 bases, with 10 bases lying between them. Germline V lookup: CDR1 SGHTA, CDR2 FQGNSA. The CDR3 bases are TGTGCCAGCAGCTTAGGTCGGGGATTCACTGAAGCTTTCTTT. This translates into CASSLGRGFTEAFF. The full variable domain, completed using reference TRBV7-2 and TRBJ1-1, is GAGVSQSPSNKVTEKGKDVELRCDPISGHTALYWYRQSLGQGLEFLIYFQGNSAPDKSGLPSDRFSAERTGGSVSTLTIQRTQQEDSAVYLCASSLGRGFTEAFFGQGTRLTVV.

This clonotype came up a few times. The V gene is TRBV5-1, the J gene TRBJ1-5, with 10 nucleotides matching TRBD1. The CDR3 is made up of 16 amino acids. V was clipped by 0 bases and J by 5 bases; unmatched bases: 5. In germline, CDR1 is SGHRS, CDR2 YFSETQ. The CDR3, as DNA: TGCGCCAGCAGCTTGGGGACAGGGGGAGGCTATCAGCCCCAGCATTTT. Its translation: CASSLGTGGGYQPQHF.

This clonotype came up many times. J is TRBJ1-1 and V is TRBV28; D remains unclear. V was trimmed by 6 bases and J by 1 base, leaving 12 bases between them. CDR1 and CDR2 (germline): MDHEN, SYDVKM. This CDR3 spans 14 amino acids. In DNA, the CDR3 is TGTGCCAGCAGGACCAGAAGTTCGAACACTGAAGCTTTCTTT. It codes for CASRTRSSNTEAFF.

This clonotype has a count of ten or more. The CDR3 region has the DNA TGTGCCTGGAGTCTCAAGAGCAATCAGCCCCAGCATTTT. Translating gives CAWSLKSNQPQHF. V is TRBV30 and J is TRBJ1-5; D uncertain. V lost 2 bases to trimming and J lost 1 base, with 6 bases between them. The germline CDR1 and CDR2 sequences are GTSNPN and SVGIG (reference sequence). This CDR3 is built from 13 residues.

This clonotype was picked up a small number of times. V and J are TRBV10-3 and TRBJ2-7; 8 bases map to TRBD1. The CDR3 loop spans 15 amino acids. The germline V gene has CDR1 ENHRY and CDR2 SYGVKD. The junction had 11 bases not matched to a gene; V was cut back by 7 bases and J by 3 bases. For the CDR3, the DNA is TGTGCCATCATCGCCGACAGGGGAGGACTCTACGAGCAGTACTTC. It translates to CAIIADRGGLYEQYF.

The gene calls are TRBV5-1 and TRBJ2-1; TRBD2 is a possible D gene (6 bases). The CDR3 covers 16 residues. Germline V gene sequence: CDR1 SGHRS, CDR2 YFSETQ. V dropped 3 bases and J dropped 3 bases, with 16 bases sitting between them. In DNA, the CDR3 is TGCGCCAGCAGCTCCGCCGGGCGGACTAACTACAATGAGCAGTTCTTC. This translates into CASSSAGRTNYNEQFF. The full variable domain, its missing parts supplied by reference TRBV5-1 and TRBJ2-1, is KAGVTQTPRYLIKTRGQQVTLSCSPISGHRSVSWYQQTPGQGLQFLFEYFSETQRNKGNFPGRFSGRQFSNSRSEMNVSTLELGDSALYLCASSSAGRTNYNEQFFGPGTRLTVL.

This chain links TRBV6-2 or TRBV6-3 with TRBJ2-7, with D hard to call. Germline V gives CDR1 MNHEY, CDR2 SVGEGT. The V and J ends lost 0 bases and 2 bases respectively, with 11 bases between them. The CDR3 length is 15 residues. The CDR3 bases are TGTGCCAGCAGTTACTCAGTGGGGTTCACCTACGAGCAGTACTTC. Protein: CASSYSVGFTYEQYF.

With regard to this clonotype: One end of the junction varies from germline; a read error may be responsible. The chain has TRBV7-6 and TRBJ2-3; TRBD1 matches at 7 bases. This CDR3 spans 14 amino acids. Germline loops: CDR1 SGHVS, CDR2 FNYEAQ. The DNA of the CDR3 is TGTGCCAACAGCCAACCAACAGGGGCAGATACGCAGTATTTT. Translating gives CANSQPTGADTQYF.

There are a few counts of this clonotype. The chain's CDR3 is CASVIQLGTDTQYF. The CDR3 DNA follows: TGTGCCAGCGTTATTCAACTCGGGACCGATACGCAGTATTTT. The chain uses TRBV6-9 and TRBJ2-3; D assignment may be TRBD1 or TRBD2 (5 bases each). The CDR3 is made up of 14 amino acids. From germline, CDR1 is MNHGY and CDR2 SVAAGI. The germline V and J ends were trimmed by 8 bases and 6 bases, with 18 bases remaining between them.

This clonotype came up a few times. The J gene is TRBJ2-3, the V gene TRBV5-6; either TRBD1 or TRBD2 may supply D (5 bases each). CDR1 SGHDT and CDR2 YYEEEE come from the germline V gene. V lost 3 bases to trimming and J lost 3 bases, with 26 bases between them. The CDR3 extends over 19 amino acids. CDR3 DNA: TGTGCCAGCAGCTCCACCCGGGGCAGATACCAATCCTCGACAGATACGCAGTATTTT. Its translation: CASSSTRGRYQSSTDTQYF.

The rearrangement links TRBV7-2 to TRBJ2-6; 7 nucleotides align to TRBD1. The V gene's germline CDR1 is SGHTA and CDR2 FQGNSA. This CDR3 comprises 16 residues. V was pared by 4 bases and J by 1 base, with 4 bases of the junction left unmatched. The CDR3 sequence is CASSWGQPSGANVLTF. The CDR3 nucleotides read TGTGCCAGCAGCTGGGGACAGCCTTCTGGGGCCAACGTCCTGACTTTC. Full variable domain (missing parts from reference TRBV7-2 and TRBJ2-6): GAGVSQSPSNKVTEKGKDVELRCDPISGHTALYWYRQSLGQGLEFLIYFQGNSAPDKSGLPSDRFSAERTGGSVSTLTIQRTQQEDSAVYLCASSWGQPSGANVLTFGAGSRLTVL.

The chain has TRBV4-1 and TRBJ2-3, with TRBD2 identical over 9 bases. CDR1 and CDR2 from the germline V gene are MGHRA and YSYEKL. The CDR3 has 17 amino acids. V lost 0 bases and J lost 3; bases outside the gene matches: 7. For the CDR3, the DNA is TGCGCCAGCAGCCAAGATCAGGCGGGAGGGCCAACAGATACGCAGTATTTT. As protein: CASSQDQAGGPTDTQYF.

The chain has TRBV19 and TRBJ2-3, with D hard to call. The germline gives CDR1 LNHDA, CDR2 SQIVND (reference sequence). V lost 7 bases, J lost 5 bases, and 19 bases lay in between. There are 15 residues in the CDR3. The CDR3 region has the DNA TGTGCCAGTATGGAAACGGAGACAAGAATAGATACGCAGTATTTT. Its translation: CASMETETRIDTQYF. Full variable domain (rest looked up from reference TRBV19 and TRBJ2-3): DGGITQSPKYLFRKEGQNVTLSCEQNLNHDAMYWYRQDPGQGLRLIYYSQIVNDFQKGDIAEGYSVSREKKESFPLTVTSAQKNPTAFYLCASMETETRIDTQYFGPGTRLTVL.

The chain combines TRBV6-2 or TRBV6-3 with TRBJ2-1; a possible D gene is TRBD1 (9 bases). Germline V gene sequence: CDR1 MNHEY, CDR2 SVGEGT. This CDR3 region has 14 residues. V was clipped by 6 bases and J by 13 bases, with 22 bases between them. The CDR3 region is CASSSGGGTGIQFF. The CDR3 bases are TGTGCCAGCAGCTCCGGGGGGGGGACAGGGATTCAGTTCTTC.